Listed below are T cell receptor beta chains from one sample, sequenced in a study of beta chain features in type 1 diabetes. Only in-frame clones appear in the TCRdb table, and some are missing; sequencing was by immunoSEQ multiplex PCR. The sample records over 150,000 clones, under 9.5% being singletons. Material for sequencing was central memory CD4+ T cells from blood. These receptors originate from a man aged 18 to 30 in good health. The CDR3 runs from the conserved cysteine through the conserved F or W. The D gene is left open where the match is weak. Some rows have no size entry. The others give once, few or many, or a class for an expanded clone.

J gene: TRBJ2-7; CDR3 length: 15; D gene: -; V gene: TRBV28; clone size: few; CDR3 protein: CASSLYGSRSYEQYF; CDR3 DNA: TGTGCCAGCAGTTTATACGGGTCCCGATCCTACGAGCAGTACTTC
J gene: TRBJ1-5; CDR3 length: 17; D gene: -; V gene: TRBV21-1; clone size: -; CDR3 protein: CASSKPGQGAVHQPQHF; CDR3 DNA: TGTGCCAGCAGCAAACCTGGACAGGGGGCCGTGCATCAGCCCCAGCATTTT
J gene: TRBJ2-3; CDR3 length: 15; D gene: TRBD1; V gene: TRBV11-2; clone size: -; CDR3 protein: CASSFPGQGSDTQYF; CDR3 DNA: TGTGCCAGCAGCTTTCCGGGACAGGGATCAGATACGCAGTATTTT
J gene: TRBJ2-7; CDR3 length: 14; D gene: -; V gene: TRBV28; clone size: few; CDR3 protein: CASSLATGSYEQYF; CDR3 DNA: TGTGCCAGCAGTTTGGCGACGGGATCCTACGAGCAGTACTTC
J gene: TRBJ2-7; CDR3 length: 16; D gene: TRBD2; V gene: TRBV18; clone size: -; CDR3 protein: CASSPPTSPRGGEQYF; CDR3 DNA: TGTGCCAGCTCACCTCCGACTAGCCCTCGGGGGGGCGAGCAGTACTTC
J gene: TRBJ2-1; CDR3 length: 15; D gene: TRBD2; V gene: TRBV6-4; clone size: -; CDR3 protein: CASSLLAGGYNEQFF; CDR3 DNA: TGTGCCAGCAGTTTGCTAGCGGGGGGGTACAATGAGCAGTTCTTC
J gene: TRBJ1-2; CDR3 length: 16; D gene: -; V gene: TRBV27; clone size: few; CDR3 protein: CASSSIIGRTDYGYTF; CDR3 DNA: TGTGCCAGCAGTTCGATAATCGGACGGACAGACTATGGCTACACCTTC
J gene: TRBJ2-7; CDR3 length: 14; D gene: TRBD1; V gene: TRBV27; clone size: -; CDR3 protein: CASTRTGASYEQYF; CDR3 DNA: TGTGCCAGCACCCGGACAGGGGCCTCCTACGAGCAGTACTTC
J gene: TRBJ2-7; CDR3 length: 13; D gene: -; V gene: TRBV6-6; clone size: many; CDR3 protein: CASWAQGTYEQYF; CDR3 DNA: TGTGCCAGCTGGGCACAGGGTACCTACGAGCAGTACTTC
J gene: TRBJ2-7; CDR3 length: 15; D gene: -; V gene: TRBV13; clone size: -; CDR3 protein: CASSLVGRTRYEQYF; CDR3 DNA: TGTGCCAGCAGCTTAGTTGGAAGGACACGATACGAGCAGTACTTC
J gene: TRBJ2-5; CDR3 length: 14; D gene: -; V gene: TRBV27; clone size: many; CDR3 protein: CASSFIGGQETQYF; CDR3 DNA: TGTGCCAGCAGTTTCATCGGGGGCCAAGAGACCCAGTACTTC
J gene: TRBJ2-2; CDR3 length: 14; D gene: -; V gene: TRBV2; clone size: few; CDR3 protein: CASNSDMGAGELFF; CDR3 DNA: TGTGCCAGCAACTCTGACATGGGCGCCGGGGAGCTGTTTTTT
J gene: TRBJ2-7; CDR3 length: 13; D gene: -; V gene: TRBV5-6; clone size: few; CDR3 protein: CASRVFSSYEQYF; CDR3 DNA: TGTGCCAGCCGCGTTTTTAGCTCCTACGAGCAGTACTTC
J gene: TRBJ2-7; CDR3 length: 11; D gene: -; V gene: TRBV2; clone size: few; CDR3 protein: CASSDGGEQYF; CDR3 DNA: TGTGCCAGCAGTGACGGGGGCGAGCAGTACTTC
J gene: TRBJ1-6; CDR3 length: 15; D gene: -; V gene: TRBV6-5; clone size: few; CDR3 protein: CASLGGRGSNSPLHF; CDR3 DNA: TGTGCCAGCCTCGGGGGACGGGGGAGTAATTCACCCCTCCACTTT
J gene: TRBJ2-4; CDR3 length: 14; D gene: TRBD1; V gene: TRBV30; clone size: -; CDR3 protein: CAWSVRTGRNIQYF; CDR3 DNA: TGTGCCTGGAGTGTTCGGACAGGTCGAAACATTCAGTACTTC
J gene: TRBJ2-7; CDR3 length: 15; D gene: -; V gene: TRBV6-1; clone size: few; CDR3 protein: CASSEAGRVSYEQYF; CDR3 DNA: TGTGCCAGCAGTGAAGCTGGCAGGGTCTCCTACGAGCAGTACTTC